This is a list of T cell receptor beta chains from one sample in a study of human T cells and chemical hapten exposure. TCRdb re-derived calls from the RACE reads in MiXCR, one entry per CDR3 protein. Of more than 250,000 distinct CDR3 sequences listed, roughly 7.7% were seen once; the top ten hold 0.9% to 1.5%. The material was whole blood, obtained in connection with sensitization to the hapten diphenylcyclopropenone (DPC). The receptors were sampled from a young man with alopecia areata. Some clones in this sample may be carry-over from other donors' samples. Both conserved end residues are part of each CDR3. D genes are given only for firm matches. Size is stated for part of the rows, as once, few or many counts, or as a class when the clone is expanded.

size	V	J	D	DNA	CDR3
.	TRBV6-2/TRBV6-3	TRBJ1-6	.	TGTGCCAGCAGATGGGGCCTGGATGGTTCACCCCTCCACTTT	CASRWGLDGSPLHF
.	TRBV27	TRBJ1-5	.	TGTGCCAGCAGTAAGACAGCCTCTAGCAATCAGCCCCAGCATTTT	CASSKTASSNQPQHF
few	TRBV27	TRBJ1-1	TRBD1	TGTGCCAGCAGTTTATTGGGACAGGGAAGGGGGAACACTGAAGCTTTCTTT	CASSLLGQGRGNTEAFF
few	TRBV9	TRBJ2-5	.	TGTGCCAGCAGCCCTGATATCCAGATCAGGGACCAAGAGACCCAGTACTTC	CASSPDIQIRDQETQYF
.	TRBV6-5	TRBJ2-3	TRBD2	TGTGCCAGCAGTTACGAAGCGGGGGGAGCCACAGATACGCAGTATTTT	CASSYEAGGATDTQYF
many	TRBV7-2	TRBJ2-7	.	TGTGCCAGCAGCTTAGGGTTAGGCAGCTCCTACGAGCAGTACTTC	CASSLGLGSSYEQYF
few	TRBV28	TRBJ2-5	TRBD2	TGTGCCAGCAGTTTTTCGAGCGGGGATTCCCGTGAGACCCAGTACTTC	CASSFSSGDSRETQYF
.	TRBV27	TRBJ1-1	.	TGTGCCAGCAGCGTCGGACAGTTTACGGCTATACCTGAAGCTTTCTTT	CASSVGQFTAIPEAFF
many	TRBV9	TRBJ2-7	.	TGTGCCAGCAGCGCGGACAGCTACGAGCAGTACTTC	CASSADSYEQYF
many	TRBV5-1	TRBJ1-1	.	TGCGCCAGCAGCTCAACCCTGGGAGGGGTGGGCTCTGAAGCTTTCTTT	CASSSTLGGVGSEAFF
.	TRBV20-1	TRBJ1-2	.	TGCAGTGCTAGAGTGAGGGACGTGGAGGGCTACACCTTC	CSARVRDVEGYTF
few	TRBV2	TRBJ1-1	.	TGTGCCAGCAGTGCGGGAGGGCTTGAAGCTTTCTTT	CASSAGGLEAFF
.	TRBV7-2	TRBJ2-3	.	TGTGCCAGCAGCTTAGCGGAAGCCGGACAGATTAAATACACAGATACGCAGTATTTT	CASSLAEAGQIKYTDTQYF
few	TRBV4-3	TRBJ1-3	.	TGCGCCAGCAGCCAAGAGTGGGGGTCTGCAGGAAACACCATATATTTT	CASSQEWGSAGNTIYF
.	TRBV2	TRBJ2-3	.	TGTGCCAGCAGCACGGGGGGCGGGCGCACAGATACGCAGTATTTT	CASSTGGGRTDTQYF
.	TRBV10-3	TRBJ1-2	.	TGTGCCATCAATGGCGATTTAGCTAACTATGGCTACACCTTC	CAINGDLANYGYTF
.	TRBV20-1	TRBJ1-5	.	TGCAGTGCTAGAGGAGCTAGCAATCAGCCCCAGCATTTT	CSARGASNQPQHF
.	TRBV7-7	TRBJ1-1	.	TGTGCCAGCAGCATCGGGCCTGGGACTGAAGCTTTCTTT	CASSIGPGTEAFF
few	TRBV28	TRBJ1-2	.	TGTGCCAGCAGTTTATTGGGTAACGGCTATGGCTACACCTTC	CASSLLGNGYGYTF
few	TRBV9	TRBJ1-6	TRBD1	TGTGCCAGCAGCCCAGCCGGGACAGAAAATTCACCCCTCCACTTT	CASSPAGTENSPLHF
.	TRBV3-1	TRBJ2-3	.	TGTGCCAGCAGCCAAGGGGCTTTGGGCACAGATACGCAGTATTTT	CASSQGALGTDTQYF
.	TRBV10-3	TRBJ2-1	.	TGTGCCATCAGTGCTGCGGACCCTAAAGAGCAGTTCTTC	CAISAADPKEQFF
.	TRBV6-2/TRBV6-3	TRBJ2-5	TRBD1	TGTGCCAGCACTACCGGGACAGGGTACCAAGAGACCCAGTACTTC	CASTTGTGYQETQYF
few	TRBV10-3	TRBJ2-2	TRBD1	TGTGCCATCAGGGGACAGGGGATCGACACCGGGGAGCTGTTTTTT	CAIRGQGIDTGELFF
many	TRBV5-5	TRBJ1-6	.	TGTGCCAGCAGCTTGTATTATATTGGGGATTCACCCCTCCACTTT	CASSLYYIGDSPLHF
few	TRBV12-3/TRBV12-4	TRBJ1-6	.	TGTGCCAGCAGTTTAGCCCAGGTCCGCCATTCACCCCTCCACTTT	CASSLAQVRHSPLHF
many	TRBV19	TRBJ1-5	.	TGTGCCAGTAGTATATCCCCAGGGATAGGAAATCAGCCCCAGCATTTT	CASSISPGIGNQPQHF
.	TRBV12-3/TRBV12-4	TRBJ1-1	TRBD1	TGTGCCAGCAGCCGCCACGGTCAGGGGACAGCCGAAGCTTTCTTT	CASSRHGQGTAEAFF
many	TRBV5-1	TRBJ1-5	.	TGCGCCAGCAGCTTGGGGGTCGGATCGGAACAGCCCCAGCATTTT	CASSLGVGSEQPQHF
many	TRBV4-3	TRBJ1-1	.	TGCGCCAGCAGCCAACAAGGGGGGGCAGGGTTACGTGCCACTGAAGCTTTCTTT	CASSQQGGAGLRATEAFF
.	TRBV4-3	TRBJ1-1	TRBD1	TGCGCCAGCAGCCGCGACAGGGAATTCACTGAAGCTTTCTTT	CASSRDREFTEAFF
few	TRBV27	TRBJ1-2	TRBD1	TGTGCCAGCAGTTTGACAGGGGGCACTTATGGCTACACCTTC	CASSLTGGTYGYTF
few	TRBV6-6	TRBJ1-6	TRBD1	TGTGCCAGCAGGGGGGACAGGGGATCACCCCTCCACTTT	CASRGDRGSPLHF
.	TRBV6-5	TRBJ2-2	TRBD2	TGTGCCAGCAGAACCGGGAGGCTGAACACCGGGGAGCTGTTTTTT	CASRTGRLNTGELFF
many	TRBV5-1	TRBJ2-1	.	TGCGCCAGCAGCGCCACTACCGCGGGGGCCCGTAAGCAGTTCTTC	CASSATTAGARKQFF